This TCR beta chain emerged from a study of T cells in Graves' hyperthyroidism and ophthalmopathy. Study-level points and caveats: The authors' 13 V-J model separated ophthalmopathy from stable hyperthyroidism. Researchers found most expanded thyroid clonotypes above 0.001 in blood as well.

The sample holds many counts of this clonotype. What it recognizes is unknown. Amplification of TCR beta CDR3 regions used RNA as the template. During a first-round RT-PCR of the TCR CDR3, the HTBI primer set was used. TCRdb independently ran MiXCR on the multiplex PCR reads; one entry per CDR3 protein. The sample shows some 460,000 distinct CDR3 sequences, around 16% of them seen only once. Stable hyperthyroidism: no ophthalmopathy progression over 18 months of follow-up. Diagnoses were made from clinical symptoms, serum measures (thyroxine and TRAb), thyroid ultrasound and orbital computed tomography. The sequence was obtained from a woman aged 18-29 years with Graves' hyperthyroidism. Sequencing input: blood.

CDR3 DNA sequence: TGTGCCAGCAGCCAAGGACTAGCGGGAGCGGCTGAGCAGTTCTTC. This translates into CASSQGLAGAAEQFF. The V and J genes are TRBV3-1 and TRBJ2-1; 12 nucleotides align to TRBD2. The length of the CDR3 is 15 residues. Germline CDR1 and CDR2: LGHDT and YNNKEL (reference sequence). The V and J ends lost 1 base and 9 bases, in that order; junction bases with no gene match: 4.